Below, 5 T cell receptor beta chains from the same sample are listed, as sequenced in a study of T cell responses to AZD1222 COVID-19 vaccine. Clones were read by immunoSEQ multiplex PCR, and TCRdb kept only the in-frame ones, dropping some. This table has about 42,000 clones, approximately 88% appearing once. The sequences come from peripheral blood, collected 28 days after the second AZD1222 dose. These TCRs come from an adult who received the AZD1222 COVID-19 vaccine.

V is TRBV28 and J is TRBJ1-3; no definite D call. The germline gives CDR1 MDHEN, CDR2 SYDVKM. The CDR3 length is 14 residues. V dropped 6 bases and J dropped 3 bases, with 12 bases sitting between them. CDR3 DNA: TGTGCCAGCAGCCCCCAATTAGGTGGAAACACCATATATTTT. As protein: CASSPQLGGNTIYF.

The chain links TRBV14 to TRBJ1-2, with unresolved D. Trimming pared 1 base from V and 0 bases from J, leaving 9 bases between. Germline loops: CDR1 SGHDN, CDR2 FVKESK. CDR3 length: 15 residues. CDR3: CASSQGIGTNYGYTF. The CDR3 coding sequence is TGTGCCAGCAGCCAAGGTATAGGGACTAACTATGGCTACACCTTC.

The rearrangement joins TRBV30 to TRBJ2-3; D is perhaps TRBD1 (5 bases). This CDR3 region has 15 residues. Germline assignment: CDR1 GTSNPN and CDR2 SVGIG (reference sequence). The ends were cut back, 2 bases at V and 4 bases at J, with 16 bases in the middle. The CDR3 coding sequence is TGTGCCTGGAGTAGGAGAGCAGGGTATCCAGATACGCAGTATTTT. As protein: CAWSRRAGYPDTQYF.

The table lists this clone with a few counts. The genes are TRBV28 and TRBJ2-7, with D possibly matching TRBD1 (6 bases). Trimming took 2 bases from V and 5 from J, leaving 19 bases between them. This CDR3 has 16 residues. Germline V gene data show CDR1 as MDHEN and CDR2 as SYDVKM. The CDR3 reads CASSLNEGVIRNEQYF. The CDR3 nucleotides are TGTGCCAGCAGTTTAAACGAGGGGGTTATCAGAAACGAGCAGTACTTC.

This clone was seen just once. The rearrangement joins TRBV5-1 to TRBJ2-7; 8 bases agree with TRBD2. V gave up 4 bases and J gave up 1 base; unmatched junction bases: 4. Germline CDR1 and CDR2: SGHRS and YFSETQ. This CDR3 contains 14 residues. The CDR3 region is CASSGSGVSYEQYF. DNA for the CDR3: TGCGCCAGCAGCGGTAGCGGGGTTTCCTACGAGCAGTACTTC.